These T cell receptor beta chains were read from a single sample in a study of blood T cell repertoires in COVID-19. Libraries were prepared by immunoSEQ multiplex PCR; TCRdb keeps only in-frame clonotypes and omits some of them. The repertoire has fewer than 150,000 clones, roughly 79% of them found once; the top ten carry roughly a tenth. The sample taken for sequencing was peripheral blood. These receptors all come from a human donor in a cohort sampled during active COVID-19. CDR3s include the opening cysteine and the closing phenylalanine or tryptophan. Fields, in order: CDR3 protein, V gene, J gene.

CDR3 protein: CASSLLAEPTDTQYF; V gene: TRBV5-1; J gene: TRBJ2-3
CDR3 protein: CASSRDIYEQYF; V gene: TRBV7-2; J gene: TRBJ2-7
CDR3 protein: CAWSVGSYYEQYF; V gene: TRBV30; J gene: TRBJ2-7
CDR3 protein: CASTRGQGAGNTIYF; V gene: TRBV2; J gene: TRBJ1-3
CDR3 protein: CASQGATNEKLFF; V gene: TRBV7-9; J gene: TRBJ1-4
CDR3 protein: CASSDLGAMNTEAFF; V gene: TRBV2; J gene: TRBJ1-1
CDR3 protein: CASNGQSNQPQHF; V gene: TRBV28; J gene: TRBJ1-5
CDR3 protein: CASSQVWTLGYTF; V gene: TRBV14; J gene: TRBJ1-2
CDR3 protein: CAIGTGGIGYTF; V gene: TRBV10-3; J gene: TRBJ1-2
CDR3 protein: CASSVGIGTSGGETQYF; V gene: TRBV9; J gene: TRBJ2-5
CDR3 protein: CASSSLGGFYEQYF; V gene: TRBV11-2; J gene: TRBJ2-7
CDR3 protein: CASSATSGGDNEQFF; V gene: TRBV11-2; J gene: TRBJ2-1
CDR3 protein: CVSSLDYRDGYTF; V gene: TRBV5-4; J gene: TRBJ1-2
CDR3 protein: CASSSNRGQVNTEAFF; V gene: TRBV5-8; J gene: TRBJ1-1
CDR3 protein: CASSYRAGPQHF; V gene: TRBV6-6; J gene: TRBJ1-5
CDR3 protein: CASRDSPYGYTF; V gene: TRBV6-5; J gene: TRBJ1-2
CDR3 protein: CASSSAYLYEQYF; V gene: TRBV18; J gene: TRBJ2-7
CDR3 protein: CASRDRGDPYEQYF; V gene: TRBV27; J gene: TRBJ2-7
CDR3 protein: CASTSGGKTQYF; V gene: TRBV30; J gene: TRBJ2-5
CDR3 protein: CASSSPNGEGTDTQYF; V gene: TRBV27; J gene: TRBJ2-3
CDR3 protein: CATSMEGGYQETQYF; V gene: TRBV15; J gene: TRBJ2-5
CDR3 protein: CASSPRGVSEQYF; V gene: TRBV5-4; J gene: TRBJ2-7
CDR3 protein: CASSQESFGSPYNEQFF; V gene: TRBV3-1/TRBV3-2; J gene: TRBJ2-1
CDR3 protein: CASSLINRDYGYTF; V gene: TRBV5-4; J gene: TRBJ1-2
CDR3 protein: CASSLGTSRSYEQYF; V gene: TRBV28; J gene: TRBJ2-7
CDR3 protein: CASSVQGWSTEAFF; V gene: TRBV7-9; J gene: TRBJ1-1
CDR3 protein: CASRRRAGDDEQFF; V gene: TRBV6-5; J gene: TRBJ2-1
CDR3 protein: CASSLMTGENQPQHF; V gene: TRBV7-6; J gene: TRBJ1-5
CDR3 protein: CASSLVGGRQYF; V gene: TRBV28; J gene: TRBJ2-3
CDR3 protein: CSVVGVYYNEQFF; V gene: TRBV29-1; J gene: TRBJ2-1
CDR3 protein: CASSPGLAGGVGSDTQYF; V gene: TRBV3-1/TRBV3-2; J gene: TRBJ2-3
CDR3 protein: CASSWGLAGEQFF; V gene: TRBV7-3; J gene: TRBJ2-1
CDR3 protein: CSASPLAGGYQETQYF; V gene: TRBV20-1; J gene: TRBJ2-5
CDR3 protein: CASSFRQGASTEAFF; V gene: TRBV27; J gene: TRBJ1-1
CDR3 protein: CASNLSGGAGEKLFF; V gene: TRBV28; J gene: TRBJ1-4
CDR3 protein: CASSSPVVTGGETQYF; V gene: TRBV5-4; J gene: TRBJ2-5